A selection of T cell receptor beta chains follows, all from one sample in a study of response to subunit inactivated influenza vaccine. TCRdb fed the RT-PCR reads into MiXCR, producing one record per CDR3 protein. The repertoire has about half a million distinct CDR3 sequences, approximately 7.7% of them found once; the top ten carry approximately 13%. The sequencing used PBMCs from blood, collected approximately 25 months after vaccination. These receptors were collected from a man in his fifties or sixties who received an inactivated influenza vaccine. The CDR3 runs from the conserved cysteine through the conserved F or W. Each record gives: CDR3 protein, CDR3 DNA, D gene, V gene, clone size, J gene. D genes are given only for firm matches. Only some rows state a clone size, as once, few, many or a class for expanded clones.

CASSNAGRSYNEQFF,TGTGCCAGCAGTAACGCCGGTAGATCCTACAATGAGCAGTTCTTC,-,TRBV6-2/TRBV6-3,many,TRBJ2-1
CATSSRDRGYDTEAFF,TGTGCCACCAGCAGCCGGGACAGGGGTTATGACACTGAAGCTTTCTTT,TRBD1,TRBV15,-,TRBJ1-1
CASSLGPQGREAFF,TGTGCCAGCAGCTTAGGCCCTCAGGGTAGGGAAGCTTTCTTT,-,TRBV7-2,-,TRBJ1-1
CASSQDRRVGETQYF,TGTGCCAGCAGCCAAGACAGGAGAGTAGGAGAGACCCAGTACTTC,-,TRBV14,few,TRBJ2-5
CASRSGTGGNEQFF,TGTGCCAGCAGATCCGGGACAGGGGGGAATGAGCAGTTCTTC,TRBD1,TRBV6-1,many,TRBJ2-1
CASRAAGGEQFF,TGTGCCAGCAGGGCCGCGGGCGGTGAGCAGTTCTTC,-,TRBV11-2,-,TRBJ2-1
CASSGGAGVDRTTDTQYF,TGTGCCAGCAGCGGAGGGGCGGGAGTTGATCGGACCACAGATACGCAGTATTTT,TRBD2,TRBV9,few,TRBJ2-3
CASSLEGQPSDIQYF,TGCGCCAGCAGCTTGGAGGGACAGCCTTCAGACATTCAGTACTTC,TRBD1,TRBV5-1,many,TRBJ2-4
CASSPGGGRIYNEQFF,TGCGCCAGCAGCCCTGGGGGGGGGCGAATATACAATGAGCAGTTCTTC,-,TRBV5-1,many,TRBJ2-1
CASSVGQGVLEELFF,TGCGCCAGCAGCGTGGGACAGGGGGTGTTGGAGGAGCTGTTTTTT,TRBD1,TRBV5-1,few,TRBJ2-2
CASSQGTGGRSYNEQFF,TGCGCCAGCAGCCAGGGGACAGGGGGGCGAAGCTACAATGAGCAGTTCTTC,TRBD1,TRBV4-3,-,TRBJ2-1
CATSQVSDRAYTF,TGTGCCACCAGTCAAGTCTCGGACAGGGCCTACACCTTC,TRBD1,TRBV15,-,TRBJ1-2
CASSYSTGLRDGMNTEAFF,TGTGCCAGCAGTTACTCGACGGGACTCCGGGACGGCATGAACACTGAAGCTTTCTTT,-,TRBV6-2/TRBV6-3,many,TRBJ1-1
CASSSTTGINYGYTF,TGTGCCAGCAGTTCTACAACAGGGATCAACTATGGCTACACCTTC,-,TRBV6-5,-,TRBJ1-2
CASSLGIVGLSYEQYF,TGCGCCAGCAGCTTGGGAATCGTCGGCCTCTCCTACGAGCAGTACTTC,-,TRBV5-1,many,TRBJ2-7
CSVEDLGQGNRRRTQYF,TGCAGCGTTGAAGATCTTGGACAGGGGAACAGAAGACGTACGCAGTATTTT,TRBD1,TRBV29-1,few,TRBJ2-3
CASSIVVGLTGRSGIAYNSPLHF,TGTGCCAGTAGTATTGTCGTGGGACTCACAGGGCGAAGTGGAATAGCCTATAATTCACCCCTCCACTTT,-,TRBV19,once,TRBJ1-6
CATSDGYNSPLHF,TGTGCCACCAGCGACGGATATAATTCACCCCTCCACTTT,-,TRBV15,-,TRBJ1-6
CAISESRTRGNEQFF,TGTGCCATCAGTGAGTCGAGGACGAGGGGCAATGAGCAGTTCTTC,-,TRBV10-3,many,TRBJ2-1
CASTGLASEQYF,TGTGCCAGCACGGGACTAGCTTCCGAGCAGTACTTC,TRBD2,TRBV2,many,TRBJ2-7
CASSRDGTEYNEQFF,TGCGCCAGCAGCCGTGACGGGACAGAATACAATGAGCAGTTCTTC,TRBD1,TRBV5-1,-,TRBJ2-1
CASSLGPHTDTQYF,TGTGCCAGCAGCTTAGGGCCCCACACAGATACGCAGTATTTT,-,TRBV7-2,many,TRBJ2-3
CSADGTSGSDYNEQFF,TGCAGTGCCGACGGGACTAGCGGGAGCGACTACAATGAGCAGTTCTTC,TRBD2,TRBV20-1,-,TRBJ2-1
CASTIPWGDYGYTF,TGTGCCAGCACTATCCCTTGGGGCGACTATGGCTACACCTTC,-,TRBV28,many,TRBJ1-2
CASRGTRGANVLTF,TGTGCCAGCAGGGGTACACGTGGGGCCAACGTCCTGACTTTC,-,TRBV28,-,TRBJ2-6
CASSYLTSGRGAAQYF,TGCGCCAGCAGCTACCTGACTAGCGGGAGAGGCGCGGCCCAGTACTTC,TRBD2,TRBV5-1,few,TRBJ2-5
CASSQALAGAYEQYF,TGTGCCAGCAGCCAAGCTCTAGCGGGAGCCTACGAGCAGTACTTC,TRBD2,TRBV4-2,-,TRBJ2-7
CASMRASTDTQYF,TGTGCCAGCATGAGGGCCAGCACAGATACGCAGTATTTT,-,TRBV3-1,-,TRBJ2-3
CSALPQGATKTQYF,TGCAGTGCCCTACCACAGGGGGCTACGAAGACCCAGTACTTC,TRBD1,TRBV20-1,many,TRBJ2-5
CASSHGLKSYNEQFF,TGTGCCAGCAGCCACGGACTGAAATCCTACAATGAGCAGTTCTTC,-,TRBV14,few,TRBJ2-1